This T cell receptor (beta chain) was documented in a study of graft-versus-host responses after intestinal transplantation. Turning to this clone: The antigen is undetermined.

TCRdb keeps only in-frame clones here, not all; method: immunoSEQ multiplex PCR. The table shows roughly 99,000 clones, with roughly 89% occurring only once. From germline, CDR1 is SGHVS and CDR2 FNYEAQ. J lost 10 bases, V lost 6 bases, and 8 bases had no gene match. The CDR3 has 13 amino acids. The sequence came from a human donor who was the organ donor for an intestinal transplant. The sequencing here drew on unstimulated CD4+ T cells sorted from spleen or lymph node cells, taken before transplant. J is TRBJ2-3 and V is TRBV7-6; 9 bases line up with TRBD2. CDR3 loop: CASSQRTSDAQYF. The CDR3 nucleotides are TGTGCCAGCAGTCAGCGGACTAGCGATGCGCAGTATTTT.